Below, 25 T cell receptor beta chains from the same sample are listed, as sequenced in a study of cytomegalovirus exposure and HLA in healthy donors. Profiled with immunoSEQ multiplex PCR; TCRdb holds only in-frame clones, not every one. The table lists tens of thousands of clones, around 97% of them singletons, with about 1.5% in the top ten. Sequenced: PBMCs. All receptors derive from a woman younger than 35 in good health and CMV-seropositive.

The CDR3: CASSSSTGGNEKLFF. The DNA of the CDR3 is TGTGCCAGCAGTTCCTCGACAGGGGGCAATGAAAAACTGTTTTTT. The chain uses TRBV28 and TRBJ1-4; TRBD1 matches at 10 bases. The CDR3 extends over 15 amino acids. The J segment lost 5 bases and the V segment lost 4 bases, leaving 4 bases of the junction unmatched. Germline V CDR1 and CDR2: MDHEN, SYDVKM.

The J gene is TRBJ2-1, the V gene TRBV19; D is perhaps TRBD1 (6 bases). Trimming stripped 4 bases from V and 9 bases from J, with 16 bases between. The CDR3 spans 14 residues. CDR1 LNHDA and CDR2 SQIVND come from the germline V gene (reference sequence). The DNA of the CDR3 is TGTGCCAGTAGTAGAACCGGGACACCGGGTGAGCAGTTCTTC. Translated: CASSRTGTPGEQFF.

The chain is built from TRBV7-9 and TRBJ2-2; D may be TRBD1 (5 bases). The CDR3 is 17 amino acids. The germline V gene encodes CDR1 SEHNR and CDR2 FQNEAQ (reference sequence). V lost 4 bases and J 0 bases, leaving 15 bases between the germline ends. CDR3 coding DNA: TGTGCCAGCAGCTCGCTTGACAGAATCGCGAACACCGGGGAGCTGTTTTTT. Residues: CASSSLDRIANTGELFF.

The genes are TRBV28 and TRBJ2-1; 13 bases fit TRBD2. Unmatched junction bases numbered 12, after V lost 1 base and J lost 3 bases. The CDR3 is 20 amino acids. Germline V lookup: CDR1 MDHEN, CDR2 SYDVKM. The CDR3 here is CASSLFTLAGGPTRYNEQFF. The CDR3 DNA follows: TGTGCCAGCAGTTTATTTACACTAGCGGGAGGGCCTACCCGCTACAATGAGCAGTTCTTC.

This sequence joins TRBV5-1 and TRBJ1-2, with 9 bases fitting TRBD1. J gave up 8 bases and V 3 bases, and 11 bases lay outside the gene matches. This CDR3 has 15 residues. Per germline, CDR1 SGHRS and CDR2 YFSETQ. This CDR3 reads CASSSLQGARQGYTF. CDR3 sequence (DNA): TGCGCCAGCAGCTCGCTACAGGGGGCTCGTCAGGGCTACACCTTC.

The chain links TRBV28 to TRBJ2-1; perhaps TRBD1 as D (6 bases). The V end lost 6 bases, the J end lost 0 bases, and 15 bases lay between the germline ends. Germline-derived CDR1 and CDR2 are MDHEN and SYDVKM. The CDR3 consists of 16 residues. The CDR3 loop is CASSPGDVISYNEQFF. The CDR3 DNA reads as TGTGCCAGCAGCCCAGGGGATGTGATCTCCTACAATGAGCAGTTCTTC.

The CDR3 sequence is CASSLAGGEDTQYF. Here the CDR3 DNA reads TGCGCCAGCAGCTTGGCAGGGGGCGAAGATACGCAGTATTTT. V usage is TRBV5-1 and J usage is TRBJ2-3; TRBD1 agrees at 8 bases. The CDR3 sequence is 14 residues long. J was trimmed by 5 bases and V by 0 bases; bases with no gene match: 2. Germline values: CDR1 SGHRS, CDR2 YFSETQ.

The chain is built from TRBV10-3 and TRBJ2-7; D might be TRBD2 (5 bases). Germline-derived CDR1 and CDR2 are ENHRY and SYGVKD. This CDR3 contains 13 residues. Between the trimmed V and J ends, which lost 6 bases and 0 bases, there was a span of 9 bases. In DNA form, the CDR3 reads TGTGCCATCAGCCTCACTAGCTCCTACGAGCAGTACTTC. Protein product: CAISLTSSYEQYF.

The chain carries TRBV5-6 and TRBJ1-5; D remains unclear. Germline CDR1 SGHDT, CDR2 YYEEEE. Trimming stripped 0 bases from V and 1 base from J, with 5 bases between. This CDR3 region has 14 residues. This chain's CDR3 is CASSLGRSNQPQHF. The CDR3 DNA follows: TGTGCCAGCAGCTTGGGTCGGAGCAATCAGCCCCAGCATTTT.

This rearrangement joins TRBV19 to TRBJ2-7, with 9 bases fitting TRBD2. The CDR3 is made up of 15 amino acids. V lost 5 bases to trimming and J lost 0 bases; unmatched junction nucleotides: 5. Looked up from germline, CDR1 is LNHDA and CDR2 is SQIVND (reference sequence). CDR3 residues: CASSQASGTSYEQYF. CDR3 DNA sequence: TGTGCCAGTAGTCAGGCTAGCGGGACCTCCTACGAGCAGTACTTC.

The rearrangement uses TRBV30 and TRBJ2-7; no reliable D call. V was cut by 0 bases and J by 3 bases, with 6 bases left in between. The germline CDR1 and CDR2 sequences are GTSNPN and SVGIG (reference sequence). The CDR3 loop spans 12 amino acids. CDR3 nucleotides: TGTGCCTGGAGTGTAACTGGCTACGAGCAGTACTTC. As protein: CAWSVTGYEQYF.

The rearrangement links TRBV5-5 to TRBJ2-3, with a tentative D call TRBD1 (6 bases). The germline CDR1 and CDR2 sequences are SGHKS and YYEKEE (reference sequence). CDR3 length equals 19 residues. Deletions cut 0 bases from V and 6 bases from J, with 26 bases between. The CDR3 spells CASSLDLNWGHLNPDTQYF. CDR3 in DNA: TGTGCCAGCAGCTTGGATCTCAACTGGGGACATCTTAATCCGGATACGCAGTATTTT.

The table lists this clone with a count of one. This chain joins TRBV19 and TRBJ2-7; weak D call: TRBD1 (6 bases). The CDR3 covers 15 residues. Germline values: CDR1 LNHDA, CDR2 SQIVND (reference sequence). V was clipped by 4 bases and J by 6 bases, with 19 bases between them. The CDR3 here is CASSKDRPGVGEQYF. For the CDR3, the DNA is TGTGCCAGTAGTAAGGACCGCCCAGGGGTCGGCGAGCAGTACTTC.

The CDR3 sequence: CASSLFGMRPGGSNQPQHF. The CDR3 DNA is TGTGCCAGCAGTCTCTTCGGGATGAGGCCAGGGGGGAGCAATCAGCCCCAGCATTTT. The J gene is TRBJ1-5, the V gene TRBV28; 7 bases agree with TRBD1. V lost 5 bases and J lost 1; bases outside the gene matches: 17. This CDR3 is 19 amino acids long. From germline, CDR1 is MDHEN and CDR2 SYDVKM.

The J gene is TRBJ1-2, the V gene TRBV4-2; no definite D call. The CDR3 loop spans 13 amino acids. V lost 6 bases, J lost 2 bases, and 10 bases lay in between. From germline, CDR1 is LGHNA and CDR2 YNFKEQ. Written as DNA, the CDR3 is TGTGCCAGCAGTGGGGAGGTGAACTATGGCTACACCTTC. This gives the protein CASSGEVNYGYTF.

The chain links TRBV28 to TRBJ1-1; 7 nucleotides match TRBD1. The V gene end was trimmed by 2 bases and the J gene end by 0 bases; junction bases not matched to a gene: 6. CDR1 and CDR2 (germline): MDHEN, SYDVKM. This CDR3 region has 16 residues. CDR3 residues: CASSLVRGPLNTEAFF. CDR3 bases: TGTGCCAGCAGTTTAGTGAGGGGGCCCCTGAACACTGAAGCTTTCTTT.

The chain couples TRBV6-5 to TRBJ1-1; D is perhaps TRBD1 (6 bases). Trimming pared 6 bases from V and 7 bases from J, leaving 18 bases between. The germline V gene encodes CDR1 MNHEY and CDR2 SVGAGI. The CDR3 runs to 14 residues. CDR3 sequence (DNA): TGTGCCAGCAGCTACGTACTTCGGACAGATGAAGCTTTCTTT. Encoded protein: CASSYVLRTDEAFF.

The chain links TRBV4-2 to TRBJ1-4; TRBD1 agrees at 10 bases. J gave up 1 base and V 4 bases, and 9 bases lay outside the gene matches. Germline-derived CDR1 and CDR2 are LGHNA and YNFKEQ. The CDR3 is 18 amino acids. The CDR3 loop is CASSRLRTGGLTNEKLFF. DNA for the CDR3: TGTGCCAGCAGCCGACTCAGGACAGGGGGATTAACTAATGAAAAACTGTTTTTT.

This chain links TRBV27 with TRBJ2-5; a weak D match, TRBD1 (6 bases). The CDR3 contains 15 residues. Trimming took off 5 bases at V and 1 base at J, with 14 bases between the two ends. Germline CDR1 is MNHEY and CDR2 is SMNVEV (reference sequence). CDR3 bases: TGTGCCAGCAGTAGGGGGATGAGCGGCCAAGAGACCCAGTACTTC. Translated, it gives CASSRGMSGQETQYF.

This chain's CDR3 is CASSPTPGTDRGEQYF. The DNA of the CDR3 is TGCGCCAGCAGCCCCACTCCCGGGACAGATAGGGGCGAGCAGTACTTC. The V gene is TRBV5-1, the J gene TRBJ2-7; 7 bases align to TRBD1. This CDR3 is built from 16 residues. CDR1 and CDR2 (germline): SGHRS, YFSETQ. V trimming: 4 bases; J trimming: 6 bases; junction bases outside the gene matches: 16.

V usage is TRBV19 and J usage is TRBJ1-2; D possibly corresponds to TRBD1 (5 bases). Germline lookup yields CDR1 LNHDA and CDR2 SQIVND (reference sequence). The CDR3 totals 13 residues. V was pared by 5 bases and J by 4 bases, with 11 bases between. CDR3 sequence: CASSQQGVYGYTF. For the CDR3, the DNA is TGTGCCAGTAGTCAACAAGGGGTCTATGGCTACACCTTC.

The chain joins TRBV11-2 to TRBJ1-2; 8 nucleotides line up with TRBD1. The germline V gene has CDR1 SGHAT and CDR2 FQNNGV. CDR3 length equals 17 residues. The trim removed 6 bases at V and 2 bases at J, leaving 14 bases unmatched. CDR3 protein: CASSNGARGQGNYGYTF. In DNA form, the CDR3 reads TGTGCCAGCAGTAACGGGGCCAGGGGGCAGGGGAACTATGGCTACACCTTC.

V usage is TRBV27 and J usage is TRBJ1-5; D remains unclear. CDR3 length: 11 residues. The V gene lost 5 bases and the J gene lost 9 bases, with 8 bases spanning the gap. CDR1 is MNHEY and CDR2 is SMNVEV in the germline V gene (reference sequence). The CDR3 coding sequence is TGTGCCAGCAGTACCCCGGGGCCCCAGCATTTT. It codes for CASSTPGPQHF.

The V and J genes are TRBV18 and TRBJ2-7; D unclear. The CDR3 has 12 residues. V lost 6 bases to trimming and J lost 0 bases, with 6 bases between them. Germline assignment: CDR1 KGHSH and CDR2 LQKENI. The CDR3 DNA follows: TGTGCCAGCTCTCTTAGCTCCTACGAGCAGTACTTC. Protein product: CASSLSSYEQYF.

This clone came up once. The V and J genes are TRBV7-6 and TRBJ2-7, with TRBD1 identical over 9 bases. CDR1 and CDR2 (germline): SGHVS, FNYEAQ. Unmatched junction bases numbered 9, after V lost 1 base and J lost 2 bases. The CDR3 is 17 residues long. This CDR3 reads CASSLGGQGIPTYEQYF. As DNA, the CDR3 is TGTGCCAGCAGCTTAGGTGGACAGGGGATCCCGACCTACGAGCAGTACTTC.